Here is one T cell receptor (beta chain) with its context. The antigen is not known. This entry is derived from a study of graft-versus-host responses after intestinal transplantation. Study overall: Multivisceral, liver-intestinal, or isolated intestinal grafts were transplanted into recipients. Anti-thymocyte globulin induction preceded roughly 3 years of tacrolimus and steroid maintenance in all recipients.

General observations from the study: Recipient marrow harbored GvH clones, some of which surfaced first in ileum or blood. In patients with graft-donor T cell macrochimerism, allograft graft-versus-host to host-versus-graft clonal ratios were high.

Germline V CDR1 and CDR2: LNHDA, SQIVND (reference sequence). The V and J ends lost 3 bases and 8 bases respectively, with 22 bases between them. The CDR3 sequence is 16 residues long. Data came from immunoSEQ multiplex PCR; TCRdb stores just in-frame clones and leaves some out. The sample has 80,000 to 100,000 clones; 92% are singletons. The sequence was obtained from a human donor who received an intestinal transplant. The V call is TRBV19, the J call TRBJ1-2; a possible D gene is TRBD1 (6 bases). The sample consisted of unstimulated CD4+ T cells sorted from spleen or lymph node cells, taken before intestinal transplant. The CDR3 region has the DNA TGTGCCAGTAGTATCGACACGCGGGGGGGGCAAAGGGGCTACACCTTC. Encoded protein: CASSIDTRGGQRGYTF.